A single sample is the source of the 27 T cell receptor beta chains below, sequenced in a study of cytomegalovirus exposure and HLA in healthy donors. PCR used 60 Vbeta primers and 13 Jbeta primers. The data were produced by immunoSEQ multiplex PCR, yet TCRdb's version contains in-frame clones alone and is incomplete. This table has 140,000 to 150,000 clones, approximately 80% appearing once. Sequencing was done on a sample of PBMCs. The origin of the receptors is a boy between 2 and 10 years old in good health and CMV-seronegative.

The V call is TRBV6-1, the J call TRBJ2-3; unclear D gene. This CDR3 region has 13 residues. Trimming took 7 bases from V and 3 from J, leaving 11 bases between them. CDR1 is MNHNS and CDR2 is SASEGT in the germline V gene. The CDR3 loop is CASMGRKTDTQYF. The CDR3 DNA reads as TGTGCCAGCATGGGCAGAAAGACAGATACGCAGTATTTT.

The count of this clone is one. The chain joins TRBV6-5 to TRBJ1-2; D is perhaps TRBD1 (6 bases). The germline CDR1 and CDR2 sequences are MNHEY and SVGAGI. The V and J ends lost 5 bases and 5 bases respectively, with 18 bases between them. The CDR3 covers 15 residues. DNA for the CDR3: TGTGCCAGCAGTCGGAAAGGGGGGGGGAGGTATGGCTACACCTTC. Protein: CASSRKGGGRYGYTF.

The genes are TRBV9 and TRBJ2-3; 10 nucleotides line up with TRBD2. J lost 0 bases, V lost 4 bases, and 11 bases had no gene match. The CDR3 spans 18 residues. Germline assignment: CDR1 SGDLS and CDR2 YYNGEE. Written as DNA, the CDR3 is TGTGCCAGCAGCCGGATAAGGACTAGCGGAGTTAGCACAGATACGCAGTATTTT. It encodes CASSRIRTSGVSTDTQYF.

The chain recombines TRBV9 with TRBJ2-7, with TRBD1 matching 11 bases. Germline CDR1 and CDR2: SGDLS and YYNGEE. The junction had 4 bases not matched to a gene; V was cut back by 2 bases and J by 6 bases. The CDR3 length is 14 residues. Here the CDR3 DNA reads TGTGCCAGCAGCGTCGGGACAGGGGGGAGCGAGCAGTACTTC. It translates to CASSVGTGGSEQYF.

The chain has TRBV5-4 and TRBJ2-7; tentatively, D is TRBD1 (6 bases). The CDR3 contains 13 residues. Between the trimmed V and J ends, which lost 4 bases and 2 bases, there was a span of 10 bases. Germline V CDR1 and CDR2: SGHNT, YYREEE (reference sequence). The CDR3 region has the DNA TGTGCCAGCAGCAAGGGACACCCCTACGAGCAGTACTTC. Amino acids: CASSKGHPYEQYF.

V is TRBV5-4 and J is TRBJ1-6; 7 bases fit TRBD1. The CDR3 is 15 amino acids. J lost 7 bases, V lost 4 bases, and 8 bases had no gene match. Germline V CDR1 and CDR2: SGHNT, YYREEE (reference sequence). The CDR3 DNA sequence: TGTGCCAGCAGCCCAAAAACAGGGGACAATTCACCCCTCCACTTT. Translation gives CASSPKTGDNSPLHF.

The chain has TRBV10-3 and TRBJ2-1; maybe TRBD2 (6 bases). This CDR3 has 17 amino acids. The V gene's germline CDR1 is ENHRY and CDR2 SYGVKD. The ends were cut back, 0 bases at V and 5 bases at J, with 17 bases in the middle. The CDR3 sequence: CAISESILGLQNNEQFF. In DNA form, the CDR3 reads TGTGCCATCAGTGAGTCGATCCTGGGACTTCAAAACAATGAGCAGTTCTTC.

J is TRBJ2-5 and V is TRBV6-5, with 7 nucleotides matching TRBD1. The DNA end is a closer match to TRBJ2-7, so the J assignment may be wrong. Germline-derived CDR1 and CDR2 are MNHEY and SVGAGI. The CDR3 contains 15 residues. The CDR3 sequence: CASSYFSTGSYEQYF. The CDR3 nucleotides read TGTGCCAGCAGTTACTTCTCGACAGGGTCCTACGAGCAGTACTTC.

This chain joins TRBV7-3 and TRBJ1-1; the match to TRBD1 covers 7 bases. Germline lookup yields CDR1 SGHTA and CDR2 FQGTGA. The length of the CDR3 is 15 residues. The V and J ends lost 4 bases and 1 base, in that order; junction bases with no gene match: 6. This CDR3 reads CASSSLGTANTEAFF. The CDR3 coding sequence is TGTGCCAGCAGCTCCTTAGGGACAGCGAACACTGAAGCTTTCTTT.

The CDR3 region has the DNA TGCGCCAGCAGCTTGGGTGCGTCTAGCTCCTACGAGCAGTACTTC. Translating gives CASSLGASSSYEQYF. The chain employs TRBV5-1 and TRBJ2-7; D uncertain. Per the germline V gene, CDR1 is SGHRS and CDR2 is YFSETQ. The CDR3 has 15 residues. Trimming removed 0 bases from V and 0 bases from J, with 10 bases in between.

In this sample, this clone turned up a few times. This chain uses TRBV6-1 with TRBJ1-4; TRBD1 aligns across 8 bases. In germline, CDR1 is MNHNS, CDR2 SASEGT. Trimming took 2 bases from V and 8 from J; bases not matched to a gene: 7. CDR3 length: 15 residues. CDR3 protein: CASSERTGSNEKLFF. The CDR3 DNA sequence: TGTGCCAGCAGTGAACGGACAGGGTCGAACGAAAAACTGTTTTTT.

The chain links TRBV30 to TRBJ2-7; D is perhaps TRBD2 (6 bases). V lost 0 bases to trimming and J lost 6 bases, with 12 bases between them. Germline V gene sequence: CDR1 GTSNPN, CDR2 SVGIG (reference sequence). The CDR3 is 13 amino acids. The DNA for the CDR3 is TGTGCCTGGAGTGTACTAGCTCCCGGCGAGCAGTACTTC. Amino acids: CAWSVLAPGEQYF.

The chain employs TRBV6-1 and TRBJ2-7, with 7 bases that match TRBD1. Trimming cost V 1 base and J 4 bases; bases outside gene matches: 10. This CDR3 region has 16 residues. Germline CDR1 is MNHNS and CDR2 is SASEGT. This chain's CDR3 is CASSEGPGTDLYEQYF. CDR3 bases: TGTGCCAGCAGTGAAGGGCCCGGGACAGACCTATACGAGCAGTACTTC.

This chain joins TRBV27 and TRBJ2-6, with 8 bases lining up with TRBD1. This CDR3 is built from 16 residues. Germline CDR1 MNHEY, CDR2 SMNVEV (reference sequence). After removal of 7 bases from V and 0 bases from J, the junction contained 5 bases not matched to a gene. CDR3 loop: CASTGQGGSGANVLTF. Written as DNA, the CDR3 is TGTGCCAGCACCGGACAGGGTGGCTCTGGGGCCAACGTCCTGACTTTC.

The V call is TRBV6-1, the J call TRBJ1-4; TRBD1 is a possible D gene (6 bases). The V gene lost 6 bases and the J gene lost 3 bases, with 11 bases spanning the gap. This CDR3 comprises 14 residues. Per the germline V gene, CDR1 is MNHNS and CDR2 is SASEGT. CDR3 coding DNA: TGTGCCAGCAGAGCGGGGGCGGCTAATGAAAAACTGTTTTTT. It codes for CASRAGAANEKLFF.

The CDR3 region is CASSLYYGRIYEQYF. The DNA of the CDR3 is TGTGCCAGCAGCTTATACTACGGTAGGATCTACGAGCAGTACTTC. V gene TRBV7-2 combines with J gene TRBJ2-7; D is uncertain. CDR3 length equals 15 residues. Trimming removed 2 bases at V and 3 bases at J, with 14 bases between. The germline gives CDR1 SGHTA, CDR2 FQGNSA.

CDR3: CASSMGLSQETQYF. The CDR3 coding sequence is TGTGCCAGCAGCATGGGACTTAGCCAAGAGACCCAGTACTTC. V is TRBV11-3 and J is TRBJ2-5, with a possible D match to TRBD2 (6 bases). The germline CDR1 and CDR2 sequences are SGHNT and YENEEA. V was trimmed by 5 bases and J by 1 base, leaving 11 bases between them. CDR3 length equals 14 residues.

The chain couples TRBV9 to TRBJ1-1, with a possible D match to TRBD1 (5 bases). The CDR3 runs 14 residues. Looked up from germline, CDR1 is SGDLS and CDR2 is YYNGEE. V lost 0 bases and J lost 6, with 12 bases in between. The CDR3 loop is CASSVEPGESEAFF. CDR3 nucleotides: TGTGCCAGCAGCGTAGAGCCGGGGGAGTCTGAAGCTTTCTTT.

The chain links TRBV11-2 to TRBJ2-7; 7 bases map to TRBD1. This CDR3 is built from 14 residues. The J segment lost 6 bases and the V segment lost 5 bases, leaving 10 bases of the junction unmatched. Per germline, CDR1 SGHAT and CDR2 FQNNGV. The CDR3 sequence is CASSRSTGPGEQYF. In nucleotides, the CDR3 is TGTGCCAGCAGCAGATCGACAGGGCCCGGCGAGCAGTACTTC.

The V gene is TRBV15, the J gene TRBJ2-3; possibly TRBD2 for D (5 bases). Germline CDR1 and CDR2: LNHNV and YYDKDF (reference sequence). V lost 7 bases and J lost 2, with 10 bases in between. This CDR3 is 13 amino acids long. The CDR3: CATTAGYTDTQYF. As DNA, the CDR3 is TGTGCCACCACTGCGGGCTACACAGATACGCAGTATTTT.

The V call is TRBV2, the J call TRBJ2-6; the D is unclear. Germline-derived CDR1 and CDR2 are SNHLY and FYNNEI. Trimming shortened V by 6 bases and J by 0 bases, and 18 bases separated the two germline ends. The CDR3 spans 18 residues. The CDR3 here is CASRPNERRNSGANVLTF. Written as DNA, the CDR3 is TGTGCCAGCAGACCGAACGAGAGGCGGAACTCTGGGGCCAACGTCCTGACTTTC.

The V call is TRBV18, the J call TRBJ1-6; D is perhaps TRBD1 (6 bases). This CDR3 region has 14 residues. CDR1 is KGHSH and CDR2 is LQKENI in the germline V gene. Trimming took 5 bases from V and 3 from J, leaving 8 bases between them. The CDR3 nucleotides are TGTGCCAGCTCAATAGGGGGCTATAATTCACCCCTCCACTTT. This sequence encodes CASSIGGYNSPLHF.

A single count supports this clone. The junction departs from the called germline gene at one end, perhaps through a read error. The genes are TRBV6-1 and TRBJ2-7; 8 positions match TRBD1. The CDR3 extends over 15 amino acids. Germline CDR1 MNHNS, CDR2 SASEGT. The CDR3 DNA sequence: TGTGCCGGCAGCCTTAGGACAGGGATGTCCTACGAGCAGTACTTC. Its protein is CAGSLRTGMSYEQYF.

This clone appeared a single time. The chain links TRBV5-5 to TRBJ2-2, with D possibly matching TRBD1 (5 bases). V lost 0 bases and J 4 bases, leaving 7 bases between the germline ends. CDR3 length: 14 residues. CDR1 is SGHKS and CDR2 is YYEKEE in the germline V gene (reference sequence). The CDR3: CASSLVGATGELFF. The CDR3 nucleotides read TGTGCCAGCAGCTTGGTAGGGGCCACCGGGGAGCTGTTTTTT.

This clone has a handful of counts. This chain joins TRBV19 and TRBJ2-3; 7 bases are shared with TRBD2. The CDR3 length is 12 residues. Trimming took 1 base from V and 14 from J; bases not matched to a gene: 6. Germline assignment: CDR1 LNHDA and CDR2 SQIVND (reference sequence). CDR3 sequence reads: CASSIVPGGPYF. The DNA of the CDR3 is TGTGCCAGTAGTATAGTGCCGGGAGGTCCGTATTTT.

In regard to this clone: One end of the junction does not line up with germline, which may come from a read error. The rearrangement joins TRBV7-9 to TRBJ2-5; 7 bases are a match to TRBD2. The J call may be in error: the DNA end matches TRBJ2-7 better. Germline values: CDR1 SEHNR, CDR2 FQNEAQ (reference sequence). The CDR3 is 15 residues long. The CDR3 bases are TGTGCCAGCAGCTTAGCGGGAGGGCTTTCCTCCGAGCAGTACTTC. Translated: CASSLAGGLSSEQYF.

The V and J genes are TRBV6-6 and TRBJ2-7; D gene uncertain. CDR1 and CDR2 (germline): MNHNY, SVGAGI (reference sequence). Between the trimmed V and J ends, which lost 0 bases and 3 bases, there was a span of 9 bases. The CDR3 contains 14 residues. CDR3 in DNA: TGTGCCAGCAGTTACTCGAGCGACTTCTACGAGCAGTACTTC. Amino acid sequence: CASSYSSDFYEQYF.